This T cell receptor beta chain was observed in a study of CD4 T cells in relation to SARS-CoV-2 and coronaviruses. Across the study: Negative control cultures got HIV-1 Nef peptides or no peptide. The HLA restriction of the shared crossreactive spike epitopes was mapped.

V was clipped by 0 bases and J by 3 bases, with 15 bases between them. Germline V gene lookup returns CDR1 LNHDA and CDR2 SQIVND (reference sequence). This CDR3 is 16 amino acids long. The protocol was immunoSEQ multiplex PCR, while the TCRdb copy is restricted to in-frame clones and leaves out a portion. The repertoire consists of around 20,000 clones, with around four fifths occurring once and the leading ten covering about 18%. For this clone: As yet, its antigen is unknown.

Before the COVID-19 pandemic, during about 2011-2019, CD4+ T cells were taken from unexposed donors. The cells were cultured for about ten days before CD4+ T cells were isolated. Cells permitting, SARS-CoV-2 S/N and four cold-coronavirus spikes were tested on unexposed-donor CD4+ T cells. The receptor was derived from a human donor in good health. Input material: CD4+ T cells from PBMCs, cultured in vitro. The V gene is TRBV19, the J gene TRBJ2-7; D is possibly TRBD1 (5 bases). CDR3 nucleotides: TGTGCCAGTAGTATAGATGCGGACATCGCTTTCTACGAGCAGTACTTC. Its protein product is CASSIDADIAFYEQYF.